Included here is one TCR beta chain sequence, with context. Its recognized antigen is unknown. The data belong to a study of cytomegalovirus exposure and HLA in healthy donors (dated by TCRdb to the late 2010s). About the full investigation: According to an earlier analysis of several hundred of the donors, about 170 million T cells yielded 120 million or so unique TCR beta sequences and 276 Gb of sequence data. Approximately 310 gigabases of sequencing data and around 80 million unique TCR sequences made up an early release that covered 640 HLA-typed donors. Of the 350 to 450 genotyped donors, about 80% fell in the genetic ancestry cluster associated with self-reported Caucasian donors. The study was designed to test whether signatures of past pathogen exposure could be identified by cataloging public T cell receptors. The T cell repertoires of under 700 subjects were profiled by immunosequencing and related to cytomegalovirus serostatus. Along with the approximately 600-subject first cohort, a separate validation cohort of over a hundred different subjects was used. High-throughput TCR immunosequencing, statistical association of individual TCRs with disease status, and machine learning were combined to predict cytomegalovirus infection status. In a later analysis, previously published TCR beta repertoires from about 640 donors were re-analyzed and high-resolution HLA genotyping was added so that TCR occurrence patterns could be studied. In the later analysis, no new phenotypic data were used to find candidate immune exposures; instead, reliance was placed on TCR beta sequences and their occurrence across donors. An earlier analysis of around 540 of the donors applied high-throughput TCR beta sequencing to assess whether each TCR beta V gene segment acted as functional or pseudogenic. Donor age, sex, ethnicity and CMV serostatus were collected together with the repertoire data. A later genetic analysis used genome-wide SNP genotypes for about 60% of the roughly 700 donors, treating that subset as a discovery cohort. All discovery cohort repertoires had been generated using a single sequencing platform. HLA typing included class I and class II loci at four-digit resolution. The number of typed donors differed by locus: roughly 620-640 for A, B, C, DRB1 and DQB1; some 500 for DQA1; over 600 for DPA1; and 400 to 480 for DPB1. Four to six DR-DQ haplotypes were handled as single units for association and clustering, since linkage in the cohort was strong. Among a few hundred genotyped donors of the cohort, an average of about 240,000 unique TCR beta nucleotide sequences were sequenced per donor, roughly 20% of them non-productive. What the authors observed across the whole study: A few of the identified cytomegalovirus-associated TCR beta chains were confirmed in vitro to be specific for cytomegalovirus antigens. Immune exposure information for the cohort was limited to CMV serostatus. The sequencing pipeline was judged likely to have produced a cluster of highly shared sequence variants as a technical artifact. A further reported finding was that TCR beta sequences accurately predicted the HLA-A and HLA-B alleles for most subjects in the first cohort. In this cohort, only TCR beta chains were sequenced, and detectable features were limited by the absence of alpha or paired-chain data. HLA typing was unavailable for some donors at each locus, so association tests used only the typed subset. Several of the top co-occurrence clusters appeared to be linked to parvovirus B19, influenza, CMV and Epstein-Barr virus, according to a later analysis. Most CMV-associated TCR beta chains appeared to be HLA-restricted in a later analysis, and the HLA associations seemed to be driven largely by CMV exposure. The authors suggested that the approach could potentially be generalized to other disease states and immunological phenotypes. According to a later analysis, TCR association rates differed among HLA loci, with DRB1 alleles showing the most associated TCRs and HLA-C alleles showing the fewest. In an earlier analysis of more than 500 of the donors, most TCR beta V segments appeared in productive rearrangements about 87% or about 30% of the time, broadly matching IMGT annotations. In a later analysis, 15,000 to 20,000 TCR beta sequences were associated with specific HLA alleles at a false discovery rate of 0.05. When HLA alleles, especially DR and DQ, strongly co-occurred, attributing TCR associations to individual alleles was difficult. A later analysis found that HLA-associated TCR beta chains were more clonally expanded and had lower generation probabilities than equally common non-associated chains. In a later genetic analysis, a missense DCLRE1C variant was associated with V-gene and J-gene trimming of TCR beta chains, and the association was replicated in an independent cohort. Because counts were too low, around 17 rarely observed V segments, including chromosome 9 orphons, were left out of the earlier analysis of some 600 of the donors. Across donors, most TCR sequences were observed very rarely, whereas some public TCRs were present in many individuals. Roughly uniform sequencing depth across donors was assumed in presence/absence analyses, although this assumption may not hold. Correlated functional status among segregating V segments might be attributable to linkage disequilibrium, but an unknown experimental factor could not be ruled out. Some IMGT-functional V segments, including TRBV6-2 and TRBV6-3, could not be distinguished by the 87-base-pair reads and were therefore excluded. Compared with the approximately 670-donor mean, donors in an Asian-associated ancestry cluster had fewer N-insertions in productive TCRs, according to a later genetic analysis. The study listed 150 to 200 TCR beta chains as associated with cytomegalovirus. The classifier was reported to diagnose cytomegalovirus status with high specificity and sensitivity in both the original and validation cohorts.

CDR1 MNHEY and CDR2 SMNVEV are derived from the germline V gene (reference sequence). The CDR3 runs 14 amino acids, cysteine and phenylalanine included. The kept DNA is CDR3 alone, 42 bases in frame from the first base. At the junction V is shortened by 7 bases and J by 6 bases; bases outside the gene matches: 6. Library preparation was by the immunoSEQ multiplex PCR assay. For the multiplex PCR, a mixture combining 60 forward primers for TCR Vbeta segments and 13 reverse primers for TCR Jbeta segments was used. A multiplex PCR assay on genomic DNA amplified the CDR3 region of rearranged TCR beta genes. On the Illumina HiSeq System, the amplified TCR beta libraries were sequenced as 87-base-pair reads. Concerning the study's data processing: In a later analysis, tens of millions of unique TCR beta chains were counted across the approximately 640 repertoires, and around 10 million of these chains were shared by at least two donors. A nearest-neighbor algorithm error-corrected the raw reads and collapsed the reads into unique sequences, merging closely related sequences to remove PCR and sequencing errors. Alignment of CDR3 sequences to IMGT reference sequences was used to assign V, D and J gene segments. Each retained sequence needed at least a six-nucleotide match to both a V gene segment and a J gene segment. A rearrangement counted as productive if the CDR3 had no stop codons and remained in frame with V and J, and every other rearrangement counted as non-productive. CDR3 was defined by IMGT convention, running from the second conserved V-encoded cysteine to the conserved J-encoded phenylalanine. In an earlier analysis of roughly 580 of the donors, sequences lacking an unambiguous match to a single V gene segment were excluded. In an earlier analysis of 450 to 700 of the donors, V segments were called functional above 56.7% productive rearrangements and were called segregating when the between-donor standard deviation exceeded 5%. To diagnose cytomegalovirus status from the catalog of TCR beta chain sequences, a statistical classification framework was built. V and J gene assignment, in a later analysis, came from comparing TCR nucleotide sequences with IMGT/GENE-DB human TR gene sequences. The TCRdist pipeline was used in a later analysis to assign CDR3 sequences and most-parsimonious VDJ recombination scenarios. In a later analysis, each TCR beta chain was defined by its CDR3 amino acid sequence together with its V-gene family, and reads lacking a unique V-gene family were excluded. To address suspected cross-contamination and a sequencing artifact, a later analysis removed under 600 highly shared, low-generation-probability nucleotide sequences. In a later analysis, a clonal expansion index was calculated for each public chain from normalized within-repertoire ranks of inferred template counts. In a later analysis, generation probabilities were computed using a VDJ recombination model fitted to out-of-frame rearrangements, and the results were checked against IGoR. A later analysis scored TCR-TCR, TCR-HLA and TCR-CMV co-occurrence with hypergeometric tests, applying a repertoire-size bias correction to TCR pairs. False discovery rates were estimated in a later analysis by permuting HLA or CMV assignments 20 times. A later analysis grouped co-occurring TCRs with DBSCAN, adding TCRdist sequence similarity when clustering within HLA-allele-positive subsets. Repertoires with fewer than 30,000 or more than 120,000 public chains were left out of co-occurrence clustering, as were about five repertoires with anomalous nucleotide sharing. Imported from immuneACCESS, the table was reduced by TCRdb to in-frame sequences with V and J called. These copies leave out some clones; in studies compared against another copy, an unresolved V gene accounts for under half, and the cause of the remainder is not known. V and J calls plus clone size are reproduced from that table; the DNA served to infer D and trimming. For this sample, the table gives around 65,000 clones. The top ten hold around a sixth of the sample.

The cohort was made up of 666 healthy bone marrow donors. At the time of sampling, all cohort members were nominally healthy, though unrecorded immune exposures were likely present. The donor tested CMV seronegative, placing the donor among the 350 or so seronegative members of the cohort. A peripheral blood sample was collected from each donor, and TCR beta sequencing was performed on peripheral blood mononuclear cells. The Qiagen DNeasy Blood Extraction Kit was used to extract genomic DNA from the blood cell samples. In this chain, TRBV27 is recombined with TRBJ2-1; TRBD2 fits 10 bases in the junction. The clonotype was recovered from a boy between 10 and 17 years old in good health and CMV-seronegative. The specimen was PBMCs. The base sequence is TGTGCCAGCAAAAGAGCGGGAGGGCCCAATGAGCAGTTCTTC. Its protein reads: CASKRAGGPNEQFF.